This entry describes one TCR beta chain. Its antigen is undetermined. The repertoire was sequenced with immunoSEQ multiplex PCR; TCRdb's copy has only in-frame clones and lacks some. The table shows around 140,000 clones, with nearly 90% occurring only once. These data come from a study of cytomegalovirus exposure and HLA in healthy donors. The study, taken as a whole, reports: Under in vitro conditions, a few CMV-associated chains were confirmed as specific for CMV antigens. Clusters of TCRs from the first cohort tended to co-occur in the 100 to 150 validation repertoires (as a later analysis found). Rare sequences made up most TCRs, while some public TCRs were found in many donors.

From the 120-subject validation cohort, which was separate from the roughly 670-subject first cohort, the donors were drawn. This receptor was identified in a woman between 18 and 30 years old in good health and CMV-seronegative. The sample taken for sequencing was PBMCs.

The CDR3 here is CARDIQETQYF. For the CDR3, the DNA is TGCGCCAGGGACATACAAGAGACCCAGTACTTC. V gene TRBV5-1 combines with J gene TRBJ2-5; TRBD1 is a possible D gene (5 bases). The V end lost 8 bases, the J end lost 2 bases, and 7 bases lay between the germline ends. CDR3 size: 11 residues. Germline CDR1 SGHRS, CDR2 YFSETQ.